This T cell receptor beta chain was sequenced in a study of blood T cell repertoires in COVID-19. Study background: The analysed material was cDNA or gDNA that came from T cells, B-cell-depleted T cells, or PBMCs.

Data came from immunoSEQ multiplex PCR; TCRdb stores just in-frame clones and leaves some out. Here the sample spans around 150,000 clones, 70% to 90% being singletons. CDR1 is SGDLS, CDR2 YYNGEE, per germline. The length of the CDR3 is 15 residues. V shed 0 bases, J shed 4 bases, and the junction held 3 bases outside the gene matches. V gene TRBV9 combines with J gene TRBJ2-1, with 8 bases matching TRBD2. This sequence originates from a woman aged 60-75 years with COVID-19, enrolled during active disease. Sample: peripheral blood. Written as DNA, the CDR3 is TGTGCCAGCAGCGTAGGCGGGGGGCCTTACAATGAGCAGTTCTTC. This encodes CASSVGGGPYNEQFF.